Presented here are 28 T cell receptor beta chains from one specimen sequenced in a study of blood T cell repertoires in COVID-19. Profiling relied on immunoSEQ multiplex PCR, and the TCRdb table lists in-frame clones only, not all of them. Of 230,000 or so clones listed, about 85% are singletons. The specimen was PBMCs or T cells enriched from blood (not recorded which). Every receptor here comes from a woman aged 45-59 years who had been exposed to COVID-19.

A single count supports this clone. The chain carries TRBV9 and TRBJ2-6, with D perhaps TRBD1 (6 bases). The germline V and J ends were trimmed by 2 bases and 5 bases, with 11 bases remaining between them. The length of the CDR3 is 15 residues. The germline V gene has CDR1 SGDLS and CDR2 YYNGEE. In DNA, the CDR3 is TGTGCCAGCAGCGTGCAGGGGCTGAGGGCCAACGTCCTGACTTTC. It is translated as CASSVQGLRANVLTF.

The chain combines TRBV28 with TRBJ2-4; no definite D call. This CDR3 is built from 15 residues. V dropped 4 bases and J dropped 0 bases, with 10 bases sitting between them. Germline lookup yields CDR1 MDHEN and CDR2 SYDVKM. The DNA for the CDR3 is TGTGCCAGCAGTTCCCTCTTTCTAGCCAAAAACATTCAGTACTTC. This sequence encodes CASSSLFLAKNIQYF.

The chain uses TRBV4-2 and TRBJ2-1; 9 bases align to TRBD1. The CDR3 is made up of 16 amino acids. V lost 1 base to trimming and J lost 5 bases; unmatched junction nucleotides: 6. The germline V gene has CDR1 LGHNA and CDR2 YNFKEQ. The CDR3 is CASSQAAGQGHNEQFF. In DNA, the CDR3 is TGTGCCAGCAGCCAAGCCGCGGGACAGGGCCACAATGAGCAGTTCTTC.

This clone turned up a few times. The chain couples TRBV19 to TRBJ1-2; 9 bases align to TRBD1. With V trimmed by 5 bases and J by 1 base, 8 bases remained unmatched. This CDR3 is 16 amino acids long. Germline CDR1 is LNHDA and CDR2 is SQIVND (reference sequence). The CDR3: CASSSLRDRDNYGYTF. For the CDR3, the DNA is TGTGCCAGTAGTTCACTCCGGGACAGGGATAACTATGGCTACACCTTC.

This clone was detected once. The chain joins TRBV7-9 to TRBJ2-7, with TRBD1 as a possible D gene (6 bases). V lost 1 base and J 7 bases, leaving 14 bases between the germline ends. Germline V CDR1 and CDR2: SEHNR, FQNEAQ (reference sequence). The length of the CDR3 is 14 residues. CDR3 nucleotides: TGTGCCAGCAGCTTAGTACTACAGGGAGAGGAGCAGTACTTC. The encoded protein is CASSLVLQGEEQYF.

Only a few counts were recorded for this clone. CDR3 sequence: CSARLAGGGEQFF. CDR3 coding DNA: TGCAGCGCCCGACTAGCGGGGGGTGGGGAGCAGTTCTTC. This chain links TRBV29-1 with TRBJ2-1, with 13 bases aligning to TRBD2. CDR1 SQVTM and CDR2 ANQGSEA come from the germline V gene. CDR3 size: 13 residues. Trimming cost V 7 bases and J 10 bases; bases outside gene matches: 7.

V usage is TRBV28 and J usage is TRBJ1-1; D gene unclear. V shed 5 bases and J shed 2 bases, with 18 bases lying between them. Looked up from germline, CDR1 is MDHEN and CDR2 is SYDVKM. There are 16 residues in the CDR3. The CDR3 reads CASSHRVLAGNTEAFF. CDR3 nucleotide sequence: TGTGCCAGCAGTCACCGGGTATTGGCGGGCAACACTGAAGCTTTCTTT.

This clone was counted ten times or more. The rearrangement joins TRBV5-1 to TRBJ2-1; 10 bases match TRBD1. Trimming cost V 4 bases and J 6 bases; bases outside gene matches: 4. The CDR3 is 14 amino acids. Per the germline V gene, CDR1 is SGHRS and CDR2 is YFSETQ. CDR3: CASSRQGASNEQFF. The CDR3, as DNA: TGCGCCAGCAGCCGACAGGGGGCAAGCAATGAGCAGTTCTTC.

V usage is TRBV10-3 and J usage is TRBJ2-7; tentatively, D is TRBD1 (6 bases). Germline V gene lookup returns CDR1 ENHRY and CDR2 SYGVKD. The CDR3 extends over 13 amino acids. Trimming pared 6 bases from V and 4 bases from J, leaving 13 bases between. In DNA form, the CDR3 reads TGTGCCATCAGCACAGGGTTGTTTTACGAGCAGTACTTC. Amino acids: CAISTGLFYEQYF.

The table lists this clone with a few counts. The chain couples TRBV4-1 to TRBJ1-6; 8 bases align to TRBD1. Germline V lookup: CDR1 MGHRA, CDR2 YSYEKL. The V segment lost 3 bases and the J segment 9 bases; nucleotides outside the gene matches: 7. The CDR3 totals 15 residues. As DNA, the CDR3 is TGCGCCAGCAGCCACGCGGACAGGGATGGTTCACCCCTCCACTTT. Encoded protein: CASSHADRDGSPLHF.

V gene TRBV10-1 combines with J gene TRBJ1-5; 7 nucleotides agree with TRBD1. The CDR3 consists of 15 residues. Germline V gives CDR1 WNHNN, CDR2 SYGVQD (reference sequence). The J segment lost 7 bases and the V segment lost 3 bases, leaving 9 bases of the junction unmatched. CDR3 bases: TGCGCCAGCAGTGACCCCGGACAGGTCAGGCAGCCCCAGCATTTT. Translation: CASSDPGQVRQPQHF.

This clone was counted a single time. The chain joins TRBV7-8 to TRBJ2-7; 8 bases align to TRBD2. Germline loops: CDR1 SGHVS, CDR2 FQNEAQ. CDR3 size: 16 residues. Trimming cost V 7 bases and J 1 base; bases outside gene matches: 12. CDR3 region: CASTPRQAGGSYEQYF. Here the CDR3 DNA reads TGTGCCAGCACCCCACGACAGGCGGGGGGATCCTACGAGCAGTACTTC.

CDR3 sequence: CASSTGGEVGEAFF. DNA of the CDR3: TGTGCCAGCAGTACTGGAGGGGAAGTCGGTGAAGCTTTCTTT. V and J are TRBV6-2 or TRBV6-3 and TRBJ1-1; a weak D match, TRBD1 (5 bases). The CDR3 is 14 residues long. V dropped 5 bases and J dropped 7 bases, with 17 bases sitting between them. The germline gives CDR1 MNHEY, CDR2 SVGEGT.

In the case of this clone: Other DNA sequences within the sample encode an identical CDR3. The chain carries TRBV19 and TRBJ1-6; D is possibly TRBD1 (6 bases). The germline gives CDR1 LNHDA, CDR2 SQIVND (reference sequence). This CDR3 is 14 amino acids long. Trimming shortened V by 3 bases and J by 8 bases, and 11 bases separated the two germline ends. CDR3 sequence reads: CASSISQGDSPLHF. CDR3 in DNA: TGTGCCAGTAGTATTTCACAGGGAGATTCACCCCTCCACTTT.

The J gene is TRBJ1-6, the V gene TRBV13; 8 bases are a match to TRBD1. Germline V gives CDR1 PRHDT, CDR2 FYEKMQ (reference sequence). There are 17 residues in the CDR3. The J segment lost 4 bases and the V segment lost 6 bases, leaving 11 bases of the junction unmatched. The CDR3 region is CASSQQGVALYNSPLHF. CDR3 nucleotide sequence: TGTGCCAGCAGTCAACAGGGGGTCGCCCTATATAATTCACCCCTCCACTTT.

The J gene is TRBJ2-1, the V gene TRBV19; 8 bases match TRBD2. This CDR3 region has 14 residues. Germline assignment: CDR1 LNHDA and CDR2 SQIVND (reference sequence). The V and J ends lost 6 bases and 9 bases, in that order; junction bases with no gene match: 10. CDR3 region: CASSLDGTRSEQFF. CDR3 in DNA: TGTGCCAGTAGCCTCGATGGGACTAGGAGTGAGCAGTTCTTC.

This chain links TRBV6-1 with TRBJ1-3; a weak D match, TRBD1 (5 bases). Trimming removed 5 bases from V and 4 bases from J, with 15 bases in between. This CDR3 is built from 15 residues. Germline assignment: CDR1 MNHNS and CDR2 SASEGT. CDR3: CASSLTGERGNTIYF. CDR3 sequence (DNA): TGTGCCAGCAGTTTAACAGGAGAGAGGGGAAACACCATATATTTT.

This clone appeared a single time. V and J are TRBV9 and TRBJ1-1; the match to TRBD1 covers 7 bases. The germline V gene has CDR1 SGDLS and CDR2 YYNGEE. The CDR3 covers 16 residues. After removal of 0 bases from V and 0 bases from J, the junction contained 5 bases not matched to a gene. The CDR3 here is CASSVGDSKMNTEAFF. The CDR3 nucleotides read TGTGCCAGCAGCGTAGGGGACAGCAAAATGAACACTGAAGCTTTCTTT.

The chain combines TRBV7-8 with TRBJ1-2; 9 bases fit TRBD1. Germline CDR1 is SGHVS and CDR2 is FQNEAQ. The V segment lost 1 base and the J segment 7 bases; nucleotides outside the gene matches: 1. The CDR3 is made up of 13 amino acids. In DNA, the CDR3 is TGTGCCAGCAGCTTAGTACAGGGGGCTGGCTACACCTTC. The encoded protein is CASSLVQGAGYTF.

The chain employs TRBV5-5 and TRBJ1-4, with D perhaps TRBD1 (6 bases). Looked up from germline, CDR1 is SGHKS and CDR2 is YYEKEE (reference sequence). Trimming removed 0 bases from V and 3 bases from J, with 12 bases in between. This CDR3 comprises 16 residues. The DNA of the CDR3 is TGTGCCAGCAGCTTGGATGTGGGGGCGTCTAATGAAAAACTGTTTTTT. It translates to CASSLDVGASNEKLFF.

The chain uses TRBV12-3 or TRBV12-4 and TRBJ2-3, with D maybe TRBD2 (6 bases). V lost 5 bases, J lost 4 bases, and 10 bases lay in between. This CDR3 has 13 residues. CDR3 coding DNA: TGTGCCAGCAGTCGACGGGACTCAGATACGCAGTATTTT. This codes for CASSRRDSDTQYF.

This chain joins TRBV27 and TRBJ2-5; the match to TRBD2 covers 7 bases. From germline, CDR1 is MNHEY and CDR2 SMNVEV (reference sequence). The V segment lost 2 bases and the J segment 5 bases; nucleotides outside the gene matches: 11. This CDR3 region has 16 residues. CDR3 in DNA: TGTGCCAGCAGTTTAACGGCCCTCGGGGGAGGGGAGACCCAGTACTTC. It translates to CASSLTALGGGETQYF.

This clone was recorded a few times. The chain joins TRBV3-1 (or the pseudogene TRBV3-2) to TRBJ2-5; 7 nucleotides match TRBD2. The CDR3 sequence is 18 residues long. The germline V gene has CDR1 LGHDT and CDR2 YNNKEL (reference sequence). V shed 3 bases and J 5 bases; nucleotides not matched to a gene: 18. The CDR3 nucleotides are TGTGCCAGCAGCCAGCGTGGACTAGGGATCGGGGGTCGGGAGACCCAGTACTTC. Encoded protein: CASSQRGLGIGGRETQYF.

The chain recombines TRBV6-5 with TRBJ1-1; D is perhaps TRBD1 (5 bases). Trimming stripped 10 bases from V and 0 bases from J, with 18 bases between. This CDR3 has 15 residues. CDR1 is MNHEY, CDR2 SVGAGI, per germline. The CDR3 is CAIAIRRGMNTEAFF. The CDR3 coding sequence is TGTGCCATCGCGATACGACGGGGGATGAACACTGAAGCTTTCTTT.

V and J are TRBV12-3 or TRBV12-4 and TRBJ2-2, with 7 nucleotides matching TRBD2. The CDR3 is made up of 11 amino acids. V gave up 3 bases and J gave up 13 bases; unmatched junction bases: 2. CDR3 sequence reads: CASSLGGWLFF. Here the CDR3 DNA reads TGTGCCAGCAGTTTGGGGGGGTGGCTGTTTTTT.

The chain links TRBV9 to TRBJ1-2; D unclear. V lost 3 bases, J lost 3 bases, and 18 bases lay in between. This CDR3 is built from 16 residues. The germline CDR1 and CDR2 sequences are SGDLS and YYNGEE. The CDR3: CASSANRRPGDYGYTF. The CDR3 coding sequence is TGTGCCAGCAGCGCCAATCGGAGGCCCGGGGACTATGGCTACACCTTC.

V usage is TRBV2 and J usage is TRBJ2-3; D possibly corresponds to TRBD2 (5 bases). V lost 8 bases and J 3 bases, leaving 15 bases between the germline ends. CDR1 is SNHLY, CDR2 FYNNEI, per germline. This CDR3 region has 14 residues. CDR3 sequence reads: CASLPFSGTDTQYF. The DNA for the CDR3 is TGTGCCAGCCTCCCATTCTCGGGGACAGATACGCAGTATTTT.

The V gene is TRBV11-2, the J gene TRBJ1-2; possibly TRBD1 for D (5 bases). V was pared by 2 bases and J by 2 bases, with 9 bases between. Per germline, CDR1 SGHAT and CDR2 FQNNGV. The CDR3 runs to 14 residues. This CDR3 is CASSLSSGNYGYTF. The CDR3 DNA is TGTGCCAGCAGCTTAAGTTCAGGGAACTATGGCTACACCTTC.